This T cell receptor beta chain emerged from a study of T-cell memory formation after mild COVID-19. General study results and limits: Clones that contracted from day 15 to 85 were balanced CD4/CD8, while later expanders leaned CD4+.

With regard to this clonotype: What it recognizes is unknown.

This CDR3 is 14 amino acids long. From germline, CDR1 is KGHSH and CDR2 LQKENI. V dropped 8 bases and J dropped 6; count of bases not matched to a gene: 7. Each CDR3 protein is one row after TCRdb ran MiXCR on the 5' RACE reads. The sample lists about 410,000 distinct CDR3 sequences; roughly 17% were seen once. The chain joins TRBV18 to TRBJ1-6; 7 bases fit TRBD1. This receptor was taken from a man aged 18 to 35 who had mild COVID-19 (a few samples of this study predate the infection). Cell type and time point are not known. The source material was PBMCs or a T cell subset sorted from them (not recorded which). The CDR3 spells CASVPGQSNSPLHF. CDR3 bases: TGTGCCAGCGTACCGGGACAGAGTAATTCACCCCTCCACTTT.